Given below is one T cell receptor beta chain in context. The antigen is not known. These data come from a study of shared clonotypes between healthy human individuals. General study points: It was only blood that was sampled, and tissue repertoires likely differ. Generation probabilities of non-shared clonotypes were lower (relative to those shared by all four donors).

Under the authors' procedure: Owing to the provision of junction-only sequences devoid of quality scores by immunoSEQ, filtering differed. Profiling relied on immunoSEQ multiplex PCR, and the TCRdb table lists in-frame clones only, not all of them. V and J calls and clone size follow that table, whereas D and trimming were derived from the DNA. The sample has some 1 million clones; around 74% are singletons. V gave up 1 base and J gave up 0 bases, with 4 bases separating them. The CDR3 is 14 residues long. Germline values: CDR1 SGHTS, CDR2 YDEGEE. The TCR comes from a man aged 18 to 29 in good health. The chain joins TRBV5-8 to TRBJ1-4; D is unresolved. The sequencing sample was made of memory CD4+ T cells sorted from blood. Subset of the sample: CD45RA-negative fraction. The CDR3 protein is CASSLRTTNEKLFF. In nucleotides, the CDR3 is TGTGCCAGCAGCTTGCGGACAACTAATGAAAAACTGTTTTTT. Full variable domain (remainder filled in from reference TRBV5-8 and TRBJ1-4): EAGVTQSPTHLIKTRGQQATLRCSPISGHTSVYWYQQALGLGLQFLLWYDEGEERNRGNFPPRFSGRQFPNYSSELNVNALELEDSALYLCASSLRTTNEKLFFGSGTQLSVL.